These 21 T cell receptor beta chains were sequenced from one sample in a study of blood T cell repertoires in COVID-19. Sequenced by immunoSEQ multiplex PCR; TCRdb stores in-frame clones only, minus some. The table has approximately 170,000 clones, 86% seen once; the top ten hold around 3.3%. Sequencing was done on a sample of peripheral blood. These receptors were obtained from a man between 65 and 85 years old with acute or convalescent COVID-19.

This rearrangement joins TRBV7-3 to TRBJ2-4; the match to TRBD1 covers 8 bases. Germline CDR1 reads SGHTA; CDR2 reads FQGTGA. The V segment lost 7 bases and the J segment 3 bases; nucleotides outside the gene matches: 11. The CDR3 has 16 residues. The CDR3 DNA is TGTGCCAGCACCTTCAGGGGGCGGGTAGGCAAAAACATTCAGTACTTC. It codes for CASTFRGRVGKNIQYF.

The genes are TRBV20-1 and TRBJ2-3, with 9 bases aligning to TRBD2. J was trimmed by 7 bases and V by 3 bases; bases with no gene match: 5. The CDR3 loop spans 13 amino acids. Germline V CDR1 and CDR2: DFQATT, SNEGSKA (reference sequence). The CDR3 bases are TGCAGTGCTAGTTCGCTAGCGGGGTATACGCAGTATTTT. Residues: CSASSLAGYTQYF.

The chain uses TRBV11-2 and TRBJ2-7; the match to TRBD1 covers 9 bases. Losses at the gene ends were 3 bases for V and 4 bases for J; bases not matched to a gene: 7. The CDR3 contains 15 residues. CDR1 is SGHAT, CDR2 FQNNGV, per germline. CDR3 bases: TGTGCCAGCAGCTTCGACAGGGGGGTGGTGTACGAGCAGTACTTC. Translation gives CASSFDRGVVYEQYF.

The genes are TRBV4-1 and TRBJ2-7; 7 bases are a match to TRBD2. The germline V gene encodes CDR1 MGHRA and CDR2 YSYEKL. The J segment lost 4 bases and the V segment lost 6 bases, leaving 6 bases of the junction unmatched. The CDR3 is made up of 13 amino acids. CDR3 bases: TGCGCCAGCAGAGCTACGGGGGGTTACGAGCAGTACTTC. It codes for CASRATGGYEQYF.

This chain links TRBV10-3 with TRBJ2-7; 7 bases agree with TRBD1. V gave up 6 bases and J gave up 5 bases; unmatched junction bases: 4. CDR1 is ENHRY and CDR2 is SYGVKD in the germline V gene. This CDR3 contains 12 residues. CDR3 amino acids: CAIRQGNHEQYF. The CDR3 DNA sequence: TGTGCCATCAGACAGGGGAACCACGAGCAGTACTTC.

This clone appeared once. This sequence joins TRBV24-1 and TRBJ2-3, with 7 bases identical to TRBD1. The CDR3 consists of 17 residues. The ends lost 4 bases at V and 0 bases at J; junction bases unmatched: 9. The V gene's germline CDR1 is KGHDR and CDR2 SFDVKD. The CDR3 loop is CATSDTRQGPSTDTQYF. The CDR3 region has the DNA TGTGCCACCAGTGACACCCGACAGGGCCCGAGCACAGATACGCAGTATTTT.

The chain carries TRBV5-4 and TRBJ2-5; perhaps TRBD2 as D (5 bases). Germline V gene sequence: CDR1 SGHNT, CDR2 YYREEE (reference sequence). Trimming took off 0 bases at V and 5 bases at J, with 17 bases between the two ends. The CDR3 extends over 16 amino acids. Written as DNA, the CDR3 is TGTGCCAGCAGCTTGGGTGGCGGGTTTTCGCGGGAGACCCAGTACTTC. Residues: CASSLGGGFSRETQYF.

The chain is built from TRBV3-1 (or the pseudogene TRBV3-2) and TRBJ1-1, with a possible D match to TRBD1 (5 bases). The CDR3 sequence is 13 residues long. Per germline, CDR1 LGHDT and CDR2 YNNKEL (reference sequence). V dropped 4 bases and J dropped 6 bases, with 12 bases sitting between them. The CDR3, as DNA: TGTGCCAGCAGCCCTGGGGGGGAGGCTGAAGCTTTCTTT. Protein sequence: CASSPGGEAEAFF.

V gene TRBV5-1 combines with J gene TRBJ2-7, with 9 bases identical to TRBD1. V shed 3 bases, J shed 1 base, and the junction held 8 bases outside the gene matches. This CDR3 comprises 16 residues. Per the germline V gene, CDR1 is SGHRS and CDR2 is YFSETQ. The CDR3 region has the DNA TGCGCCAGCAGCTCGAATCTGGGGACAGGGTCCTACGAGCAGTACTTC. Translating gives CASSSNLGTGSYEQYF.

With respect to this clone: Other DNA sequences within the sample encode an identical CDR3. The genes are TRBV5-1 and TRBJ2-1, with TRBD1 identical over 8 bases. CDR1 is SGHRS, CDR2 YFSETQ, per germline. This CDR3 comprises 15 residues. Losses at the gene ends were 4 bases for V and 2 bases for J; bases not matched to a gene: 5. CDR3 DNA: TGCGCCAGCAGCCTAGGGACAGGTACCTACAATGAGCAGTTCTTC. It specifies CASSLGTGTYNEQFF. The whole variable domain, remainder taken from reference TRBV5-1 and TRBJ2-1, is KAGVTQTPRYLIKTRGQQVTLSCSPISGHRSVSWYQQTPGQGLQFLFEYFSETQRNKGNFPGRFSGRQFSNSRSEMNVSTLELGDSALYLCASSLGTGTYNEQFFGPGTRLTVL.

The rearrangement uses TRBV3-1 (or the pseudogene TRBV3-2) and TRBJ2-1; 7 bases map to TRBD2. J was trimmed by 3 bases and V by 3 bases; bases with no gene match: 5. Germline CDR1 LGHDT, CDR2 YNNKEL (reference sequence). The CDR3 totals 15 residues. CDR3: CASSQFLAVYNEQFF. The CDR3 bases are TGTGCCAGCAGCCAGTTCCTAGCGGTCTACAATGAGCAGTTCTTC.

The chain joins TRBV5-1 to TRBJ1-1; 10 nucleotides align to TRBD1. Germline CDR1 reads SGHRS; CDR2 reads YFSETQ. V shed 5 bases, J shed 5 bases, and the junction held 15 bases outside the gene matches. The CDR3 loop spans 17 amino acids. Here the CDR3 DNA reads TGCGCCAGCAGTTCGGGACAGGGGCAATTAGTAGGAACTGAAGCTTTCTTT. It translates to CASSSGQGQLVGTEAFF.

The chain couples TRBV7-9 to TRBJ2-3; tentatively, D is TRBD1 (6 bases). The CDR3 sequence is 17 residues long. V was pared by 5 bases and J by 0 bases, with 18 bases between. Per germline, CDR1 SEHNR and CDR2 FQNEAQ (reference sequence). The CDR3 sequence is CASSTRTDSFSTDTQYF. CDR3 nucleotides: TGTGCCAGCAGCACGCGGACAGATTCCTTTAGCACAGATACGCAGTATTTT.

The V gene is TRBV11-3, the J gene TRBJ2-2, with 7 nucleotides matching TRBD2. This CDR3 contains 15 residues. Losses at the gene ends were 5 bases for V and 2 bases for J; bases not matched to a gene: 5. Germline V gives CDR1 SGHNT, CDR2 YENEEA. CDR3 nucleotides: TGTGCCAGCAGCCGTGGACTAGGTAACACCGGGGAGCTGTTTTTT. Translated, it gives CASSRGLGNTGELFF.

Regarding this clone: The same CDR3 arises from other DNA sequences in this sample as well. The chain's CDR3 is CASSYELNQPQHF. The CDR3, as DNA: TGTGCCAGCAGTTATGAACTCAATCAGCCCCAGCATTTT. The V gene is TRBV6-5, the J gene TRBJ1-5; D is unclear. Trimming removed 3 bases from V and 3 bases from J, with 6 bases in between. Germline CDR1 and CDR2: MNHEY and SVGAGI. The CDR3 totals 13 residues.

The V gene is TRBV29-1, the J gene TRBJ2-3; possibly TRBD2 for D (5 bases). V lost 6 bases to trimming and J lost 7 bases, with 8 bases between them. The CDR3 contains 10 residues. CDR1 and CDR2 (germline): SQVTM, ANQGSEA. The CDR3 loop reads CSVGDYTQYF. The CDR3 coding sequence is TGCAGCGTGGGAGATTATACGCAGTATTTT.

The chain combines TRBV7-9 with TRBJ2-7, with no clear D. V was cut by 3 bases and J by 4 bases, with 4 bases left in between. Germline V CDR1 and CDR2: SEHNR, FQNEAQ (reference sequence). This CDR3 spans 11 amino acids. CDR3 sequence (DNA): TGTGCCAGCAGCTTCGAGTACGAGCAGTACTTC. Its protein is CASSFEYEQYF.

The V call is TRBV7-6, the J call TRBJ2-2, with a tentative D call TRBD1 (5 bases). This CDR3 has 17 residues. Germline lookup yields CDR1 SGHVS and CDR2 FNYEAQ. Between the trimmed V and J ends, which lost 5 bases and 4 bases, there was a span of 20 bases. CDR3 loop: CASSPTIRRAATGELFF. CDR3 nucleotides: TGTGCCAGCAGCCCGACCATCCGCAGGGCGGCCACCGGGGAGCTGTTTTTT.

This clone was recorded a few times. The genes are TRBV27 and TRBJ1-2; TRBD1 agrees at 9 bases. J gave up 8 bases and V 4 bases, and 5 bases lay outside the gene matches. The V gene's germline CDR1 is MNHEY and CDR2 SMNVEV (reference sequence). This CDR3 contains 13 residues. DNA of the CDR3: TGTGCCAGCAGTTCGGGACAGGGTGGCGGCTACACCTTC. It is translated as CASSSGQGGGYTF.

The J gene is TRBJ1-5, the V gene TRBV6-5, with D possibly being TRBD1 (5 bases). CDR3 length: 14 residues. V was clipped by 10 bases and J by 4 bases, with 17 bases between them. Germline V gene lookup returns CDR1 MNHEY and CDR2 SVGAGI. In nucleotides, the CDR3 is TGTGCCACCGGGGGAGGACACCTAAATCAGCCCCAGCATTTT. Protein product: CATGGGHLNQPQHF.

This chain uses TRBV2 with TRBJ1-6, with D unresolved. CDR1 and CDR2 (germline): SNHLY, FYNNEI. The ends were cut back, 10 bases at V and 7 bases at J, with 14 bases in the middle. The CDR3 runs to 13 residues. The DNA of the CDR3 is TGTGCCACCCGAGTGGGAGTAAATTCACCCCTCCACTTT. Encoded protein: CATRVGVNSPLHF.